The entry below describes one T cell receptor beta chain. This sample was taken from a study of blood T cell repertoires in COVID-19. Study background: From the United States, Italy and Spain came samples of acute and convalescent COVID-19. PBMCs, B-cell-depleted T cells, or T cells provided the cDNA or gDNA that made up the material.

The V gene end was trimmed by 4 bases and the J gene end by 7 bases; junction bases not matched to a gene: 1. CDR3 length equals 13 residues. Germline CDR1 reads SGHRS; CDR2 reads YFSETQ. Per the original data handling: Estimation of nucleated cell counts relied on the amplification of reference gene primers. Sequencing was performed with immunoSEQ multiplex PCR; in TCRdb, only in-frame clones are kept and a portion is missing. From that table come the V and J calls and clone size; the DNA was used to work out D and trimming. In the table there are approximately 69,000 clones, about 84% of which are singletons. The Seattle site enrolled patients during active infection and followed them longitudinally.

V gene TRBV5-1 combines with J gene TRBJ1-5, with 11 bases lining up with TRBD1. The TCR sequence derives from a man in his forties or fifties with COVID-19, enrolled during active disease. Sequencing was carried out using peripheral blood. The CDR3 loop reads CASSGTGGQPQHF. In DNA form, the CDR3 reads TGCGCCAGCAGCGGGACAGGGGGACAGCCCCAGCATTTT.